This entry describes one TCR beta chain. The sample originates from a study of blood T cell repertoires in COVID-19. Turning to the study itself: The origin of the acute and convalescent COVID-19 samples was the United States, Italy and Spain.

Trimming left V 1 base short and J 2 bases short, with 6 bases between. This CDR3 has 13 residues. Germline-derived CDR1 and CDR2 are SNHLY and FYNNEI. Data came from immunoSEQ multiplex PCR; TCRdb stores just in-frame clones and leaves some out. The repertoire holds 110,000 to 150,000 clones, with approximately 87% as singletons. This receptor was obtained from a man in his sixties who had recovered from COVID-19. This rearrangement joins TRBV2 to TRBJ2-7; D not resolved. The sequencing sample was made of PBMCs or T cells enriched from blood (not recorded which). CDR3 protein: CASSEGAAYEQYF. DNA for the CDR3: TGTGCCAGCAGTGAAGGGGCAGCCTACGAGCAGTACTTC.